This T cell receptor (beta chain) was recovered during a study of cytomegalovirus exposure and HLA in healthy donors. Across the whole study: Genotyping of some 390 donors showed that over 65% belonged to the Caucasian-associated ancestry cluster. Broader study findings: High specificity and sensitivity for cytomegalovirus status were reported for the classifier.

J lost 0 bases, V lost 4 bases, and 0 bases had no gene match. CDR3 length: 14 amino acids. Germline values: CDR1 SQVTM, CDR2 ANQGSEA. Comments on this clone: The antigen remains undetermined.

Although they were nominally healthy when sampled, donors likely had unrecorded immune exposures. The PCR had 60 Vbeta and 13 Jbeta primers. Profiled with immunoSEQ multiplex PCR; TCRdb holds only in-frame clones, not every one. This specimen shows about 130,000 clones; the ten leading clones hold roughly 2%. The specimen sequenced was PBMCs. The rearrangement uses TRBV29-1 and TRBJ2-2, with TRBD1 identical over 9 bases. The TCR sequence derives from a woman aged 55-69 years in good health and CMV-seronegative. CDR3 nucleotides: TGCAGCGTTGGGGACAGGGCGAACACCGGGGAGCTGTTTTTT. Translated: CSVGDRANTGELFF.